The sequence of this T cell receptor beta chain was determined in a study of blood T cell repertoires in COVID-19 (TCRdb year 2020). Regarding the complete study: Samples covering the acute and convalescent phases of COVID-19 were provided by collaborators in the United States, Italy and Spain. The material from the prospective study consisted of cDNA or gDNA derived from T cells, B-cell-depleted T cells, or PBMCs. Deeply sampled blood TCRbeta repertoires from subjects exposed to, actively infected with, or recovered from COVID-19 were included in the dataset. A freely available public database, intended as a resource for researchers studying the immune response to SARS-CoV-2, is where the repertoires were released. The samples were drawn from two sources: the first 160 participants of the ongoing ImmuneRACE study, and 1,200 or so subjects contributed by 6 global collaborators. The sample metadata nearly always contained a de-identified subject ID, COVID-19 status, age in years and sex. Where HLA class I and class II types were available, the types were taken from metadata supplied by the sample provider, not from assay-based typing. What the work shows at the level of the full study, not this receptor alone: The amount of clinical and demographic metadata varied by source and participant and was provided uncurated.

This clone was observed a few times. Its antigen is still unknown. Qualities for individual bases were not recorded, and no much larger clone is one base off. The immunoSEQ Assay, a bias-controlled multiplex PCR, was used to amplify TCRbeta CDR3 regions from genomic DNA. From the authors' description of their analysis: The number of nucleated cells in each sample was estimated by amplification of reference gene primers within the assay. To quantify the absolute abundance of each unique TCRbeta CDR3 rearrangement, sequence reads were collapsed and filtered. For each sample, productive Simpson clonality was calculated as the square root of Simpson's diversity index over productive rearrangements. TCRdb re-hosts the immuneACCESS table, in-frame sequences only. Its copies lack some clones; in the studies checked, an unresolved V gene accounts for under half of them, and the cause for the rest is not known. The V and J calls and clone size were taken over from that table, and D and trimming were inferred from the DNA. The sample has 200,000 to 300,000 clones on record, roughly four fifths of them singletons. The ten largest clones capture 6.5% to 8.5% of the sample.

The CDR3, from cysteine to phenylalanine, totals 14 residues. The retained sequence is limited to the CDR3, 42 bases, with the frame set at the first base. V loses 4 bases, J loses 3 bases, and the germline ends lie 13 bases apart. Reading the germline V gene gives CDR1 LGHNA and CDR2 YSLEER. One collaborating source in Seattle enrolled patients while the patients were actively infected and followed the patients over time throughout the course of disease. Collaborating institutions collected whole blood in K2EDTA tubes following their own protocols. For TCRbeta analysis, collaborators shipped samples in one of three forms: frozen whole blood, isolated PBMCs, or DNA extracted from either of those sample types.

The TCR originated in a woman older than 75 with COVID-19, enrolled during active disease. The sequenced sample was peripheral blood. The V gene is TRBV4-3 and the J gene is TRBJ2-7, with TRBD2 as a weak D call on 5 bases. The CDR3 reads CASSRTDFDYEQYF. The sequenced DNA: TGCGCCAGCAGCCGAACGGACTTTGACTACGAGCAGTACTTC.